Listed below are T cell receptor beta chains from one sample, sequenced in a study of early T cells in non-severe SARS-CoV-2 infection. TCRdb ran MiXCR on the 5' RACE reads and lists one entry per CDR3 protein. The sample holds some 49,000 distinct CDR3 sequences, 7% to 10% seen once. The sample taken for sequencing was whole blood. The receptors derive from an adult who was a healthcare worker with PCR-confirmed SARS-CoV-2 infection or an uninfected control (not recorded which). The CDR3 runs from the conserved cysteine through the conserved F or W. A D gene is named only where the DNA matches it firmly. Clone size appears in some rows only: once, few, many, or a class for an expanded clone.

J: TRBJ1-6
size: -
D: -
V: TRBV5-1
DNA: TGCGCCAGCAGCGACACTAATTCACCCCTCCACTTT
CDR3: CASSDTNSPLHF

J: TRBJ2-1
size: few
D: -
V: TRBV6-5
DNA: TGTGCCAGCGGTAATCTCCAGGGTGAGCAGTTCTTC
CDR3: CASGNLQGEQFF

J: TRBJ1-3
size: few
D: -
V: TRBV20-1
DNA: TGCAGTGCTGCGGGCGGGATCTCTGGAAACACCATATATTTT
CDR3: CSAAGGISGNTIYF

J: TRBJ1-6
size: few
D: -
V: TRBV4-2
DNA: TGTGCCAGCAGCCAAGTCGGGGAAGACGGCGTAACCCTCCACTTT
CDR3: CASSQVGEDGVTLHF

J: TRBJ2-7
size: few
D: -
V: TRBV7-8
DNA: TGTGCCAGCAGCATGACATTGCCGGGACAAACCTCCGAGCAGTACTTC
CDR3: CASSMTLPGQTSEQYF

J: TRBJ2-2
size: few
D: -
V: TRBV11-2
DNA: TGTGCCAGCAGCTTAGTTGGAGGCCCCTCGCCCAGGGAGCTGTTTTTT
CDR3: CASSLVGGPSPRELFF

J: TRBJ2-2
size: -
D: TRBD2
V: TRBV20-1
DNA: TGCAGTGCTACCGGACTAGTTACGGGCACCGGGGAGCTGTTTTTT
CDR3: CSATGLVTGTGELFF

J: TRBJ2-7
size: -
D: TRBD1
V: TRBV6-5
DNA: TGTGCCAGCAGTTACGACACTGATGGGACAGGAGGGTACGAGCAGTACTTC
CDR3: CASSYDTDGTGGYEQYF

J: TRBJ1-4
size: -
D: TRBD1
V: TRBV5-1
DNA: TGCGCCAGCAGCTTGGCCGGGACAGGGGATGAAAAACTGTTTTTT
CDR3: CASSLAGTGDEKLFF

J: TRBJ2-2
size: many
D: -
V: TRBV7-2
DNA: TGTGCCAGCAGCAAGACTAGAGACACCGGGGAGCTGTTTTTT
CDR3: CASSKTRDTGELFF

J: TRBJ2-3
size: many
D: -
V: TRBV28
DNA: TGTGCCAGCAGTTCCCTATCCTTAGTCGGCTCAGATACGCAGTATTTT
CDR3: CASSSLSLVGSDTQYF

J: TRBJ2-5
size: few
D: -
V: TRBV12-5
DNA: TGTGCTAGTGGTTTGGTAGACAGCGGGTCTTTTTCAGAGACCCAGTACTTC
CDR3: CASGLVDSGSFSETQYF

J: TRBJ1-1
size: many
D: -
V: TRBV19
DNA: TGTGCCAGTAGTATGGAGTGGGGCACTGAAGCTTTCTTT
CDR3: CASSMEWGTEAFF

J: TRBJ2-1
size: -
D: TRBD2
V: TRBV11-2
DNA: TGTGCCAGCAGCCCCACCGGGACTAGCGGGAGCAACCACAATGAGCAGTTCTTC
CDR3: CASSPTGTSGSNHNEQFF

J: TRBJ2-7
size: many
D: -
V: TRBV9
DNA: TGTGCCAGCAGCGTAGGGATCGGGGTGATGTCCTACGAGCAGTACTTC
CDR3: CASSVGIGVMSYEQYF

J: TRBJ1-1
size: many
D: -
V: TRBV7-8
DNA: TGTGCCAGCAGCTCTGTTCGGGCTGAAGCTTTCTTT
CDR3: CASSSVRAEAFF

J: TRBJ2-7
size: few
D: -
V: TRBV11-2
DNA: TGTGCCAGCAGCTTAGATCTAAGGAACTACGAGCAGTACTTC
CDR3: CASSLDLRNYEQYF

J: TRBJ2-5
size: -
D: -
V: TRBV7-6
DNA: TGTGCCAGCAGCTTAAGGGTACTAGAGACCCAGTACTTC
CDR3: CASSLRVLETQYF

J: TRBJ2-3
size: few
D: TRBD1
V: TRBV27
DNA: TGTGCCAGCAGTTCCCATACCCCCGGGACAGGGAGAGATACGCAGTATTTT
CDR3: CASSSHTPGTGRDTQYF

J: TRBJ2-7
size: few
D: TRBD1
V: TRBV18
DNA: TGTGCCAGCTCACCGACAGGGGTCGGTCGGTACGAGCAGTACTTC
CDR3: CASSPTGVGRYEQYF

J: TRBJ2-2
size: -
D: -
V: TRBV20-1
DNA: TGCAGTGCTAGAGGGGGGCAGGAGGAGAACACCGGGGAGCTGTTTTTT
CDR3: CSARGGQEENTGELFF

J: TRBJ1-2
size: few
D: TRBD1
V: TRBV27
DNA: TGTGCCAGCAGTTTAGCACAGGGGAGCTATGGCTACACCTTC
CDR3: CASSLAQGSYGYTF

J: TRBJ2-5
size: many
D: TRBD2
V: TRBV6-5
DNA: TGTGCCAGCAGTTACGGGACTAGCGGGAGATGGGGCCAAGAGACCCAGTACTTC
CDR3: CASSYGTSGRWGQETQYF

J: TRBJ2-2
size: -
D: TRBD2
V: TRBV5-4
DNA: TGTGCCAGCAGCGCCCTCCGATCGGGGGGGGTCACCGGGGAGCTGTTTTTT
CDR3: CASSALRSGGVTGELFF

J: TRBJ2-5
size: -
D: -
V: TRBV11-2
DNA: TGTGCCAGCAGCTTAGTGACAGGAGGTCGGGTATTCCAAGAGACCCAGTACTTC
CDR3: CASSLVTGGRVFQETQYF

J: TRBJ2-2
size: -
D: -
V: TRBV2
DNA: TGTGCCAGCAGACAGGGTTTGGGAACCGGGGAGCTGTTTTTT
CDR3: CASRQGLGTGELFF

J: TRBJ1-2
size: few
D: -
V: TRBV6-6
DNA: TGTGCCAGCAGTCTAACAGGGTCTGGCGGCTACACCTTC
CDR3: CASSLTGSGGYTF

J: TRBJ2-2
size: -
D: -
V: TRBV19
DNA: TGTGCCAGTAGTACCCGACAGGCAGGCACCGGGGAGCTGTTTTTT
CDR3: CASSTRQAGTGELFF

J: TRBJ1-3
size: few
D: -
V: TRBV6-5
DNA: TGTGCCAGCAGTACGGCCGTATCTGGAAACACCATATATTTT
CDR3: CASSTAVSGNTIYF

J: TRBJ1-5
size: many
D: -
V: TRBV12-3/TRBV12-4
DNA: TGTGCCAGCAGTTGGTCGGCAGATAGCAATCAGCCCCAGCATTTT
CDR3: CASSWSADSNQPQHF

J: TRBJ2-7
size: many
D: -
V: TRBV20-1
DNA: TGCAGTGCTAGAGATATCACGAGCTACGAGCAGTACTTC
CDR3: CSARDITSYEQYF

J: TRBJ2-1
size: -
D: -
V: TRBV7-2
DNA: TGTGCCAGCAGCTTAGTAGCGGACCGGCAGTTCTTC
CDR3: CASSLVADRQFF

J: TRBJ2-7
size: many
D: -
V: TRBV2
DNA: TGTGCCAGCAGTGATGACAGGTCCTACGAGCAGTACTTC
CDR3: CASSDDRSYEQYF

J: TRBJ2-6
size: many
D: TRBD2
V: TRBV5-1
DNA: TGCGCCAGCAGCTTGAGGCTAGCGGGAGTCCCCGGGGCCAACGTCCTGACTTTC
CDR3: CASSLRLAGVPGANVLTF

J: TRBJ2-1
size: -
D: TRBD2
V: TRBV10-1
DNA: TGCGCCAGCAGTGAGAGGGAGGGAGGGGCAGTGGGCTTCTTC
CDR3: CASSEREGGAVGFF

J: TRBJ2-7
size: -
D: TRBD1
V: TRBV28
DNA: TGTGCCAGCAATCCGACCGGGACAGACTACGAGCAGTACTTC
CDR3: CASNPTGTDYEQYF

J: TRBJ1-1
size: many
D: -
V: TRBV20-1
DNA: TGCAGTGCCCGTTTCTACAAGAACACTGAAGCTTTCTTT
CDR3: CSARFYKNTEAFF

J: TRBJ2-3
size: -
D: -
V: TRBV5-1
DNA: TGCGCCAGCAGCTTGTTACCCACAGATACGCAGTATTTT
CDR3: CASSLLPTDTQYF

J: TRBJ1-2
size: -
D: -
V: TRBV3-1
DNA: TGTGCCAGCAGCCAAGCGACCCTAAATGGCTACACCTTC
CDR3: CASSQATLNGYTF

J: TRBJ2-1
size: many
D: TRBD1
V: TRBV5-1
DNA: TGCGCCAGCAGCTATAGACAGGGGGCGTCCTACAATGAGCAGTTCTTC
CDR3: CASSYRQGASYNEQFF

J: TRBJ2-7
size: few
D: -
V: TRBV12-5
DNA: TGTGCTAGTGGTTTGAGTGGGAGCTCCTACGAGCAGTACTTC
CDR3: CASGLSGSSYEQYF

J: TRBJ2-4
size: many
D: -
V: TRBV3-1
DNA: TGTGCCAGCAGCCAAGATATACGGTCCTTAGCCAAAAACATTCAGTACTTC
CDR3: CASSQDIRSLAKNIQYF

J: TRBJ2-2
size: few
D: -
V: TRBV29-1
DNA: TGCAGCGTGGGGACCGCCGCAAACACCGGGGAGCTGTTTTTT
CDR3: CSVGTAANTGELFF

J: TRBJ1-4
size: many
D: TRBD1
V: TRBV6-6
DNA: TGTGCCAGCAGCGGACAGGGAAGTGAAAAACTGTTTTTT
CDR3: CASSGQGSEKLFF

J: TRBJ2-6
size: -
D: -
V: TRBV6-5
DNA: TGTGCCAGCAGCCTTTCCTACCCCGCGGGTGCTGGGGCCAACGTCCTGACTTTC
CDR3: CASSLSYPAGAGANVLTF

J: TRBJ1-4
size: many
D: -
V: TRBV5-5
DNA: TGTGCCAGCAGCTTGCCCGGGACGTCAAGGGAAAAACTGTTTTTT
CDR3: CASSLPGTSREKLFF

J: TRBJ1-6
size: -
D: -
V: TRBV6-1
DNA: TGTGCCAGCAGTGACGTCACGGGGAATTCACCCCTCCACTTT
CDR3: CASSDVTGNSPLHF

J: TRBJ1-5
size: few
D: TRBD1
V: TRBV4-1
DNA: TGCGCCAGCAGCGGGGACGACAGGGAGCCCCAGCATTTT
CDR3: CASSGDDREPQHF

J: TRBJ2-5
size: -
D: TRBD1
V: TRBV3-1
DNA: TGTGCCAGCAGCCAAATAGACAGGGGGCAAAAGACCCAGTACTTC
CDR3: CASSQIDRGQKTQYF

J: TRBJ2-7
size: many
D: -
V: TRBV7-6
DNA: TGTGCCAGCAGCGCAGACGGCGGCTACGAGCAGTACTTC
CDR3: CASSADGGYEQYF

J: TRBJ2-7
size: -
D: TRBD2
V: TRBV19
DNA: TGTGCCAGTAGCCATCCGGGACTAGCGTACGAGCAGTACTTC
CDR3: CASSHPGLAYEQYF

J: TRBJ1-2
size: many
D: TRBD1
V: TRBV7-9
DNA: TGTGCCAGCAGCTGGGGACAGTCTGGCTACACCTTC
CDR3: CASSWGQSGYTF

J: TRBJ2-5
size: many
D: -
V: TRBV5-1
DNA: TGCGCCAGCAGCTCCCGCGGAGGGGGCGCAGGAGAGACCCAGTACTTC
CDR3: CASSSRGGGAGETQYF

J: TRBJ2-1
size: -
D: TRBD2
V: TRBV11-2
DNA: TGTGCCAGCAGCTTAACCGGGACTAGCGGGAGGGTGGCCTACAATGAGCAGTTCTTC
CDR3: CASSLTGTSGRVAYNEQFF

J: TRBJ2-3
size: few
D: -
V: TRBV6-5
DNA: TGTGCCAGCAGTTACTCGAGACCCTCCACTGGACGCACAGATACGCAGTATTTT
CDR3: CASSYSRPSTGRTDTQYF